The entry below gives a single T cell receptor beta chain sequence along with its context. Its antigen is still unknown. Per-base quality was not reported, and no clone a single base away is much larger than it. This entry comes from a study of T cells in Graves' hyperthyroidism and ophthalmopathy (dated by TCRdb to the late 2010s). The study in broad terms: Peripheral blood was collected at initial diagnosis, before any treatment. To identify distinguishing TCR V-J signatures, a discovery cohort of about 100 patients was used, comprising 43 with Graves' ophthalmopathy and approximately 57 with stable Graves' hyperthyroidism. For training and testing, the 100 patients in the discovery cohort were randomly divided in a 7:3 ratio. The paper reports TCR Vbeta CDR3 sequencing of over 130 peripheral blood samples: 43 ophthalmopathy, under 80 hyperthyroidism and around 17 progressor patients. In addition, the study compared T-cell repertoires in thyroid tissue and in blood from about 6 Graves' hyperthyroidism patients. An independent validation cohort of 18 to 20 hyperthyroidism patients and 17 patients who later progressed to ophthalmopathy tested prospective prediction of ophthalmopathy. After blood sampling, hyperthyroidism patients were treated with methimazole at a starting dose of 30 mg daily, and ophthalmopathy patients were treated with high-dose intravenous methylprednisolone. The research as a whole found: Most expanded thyroid clonotypes (frequency above 0.001) were also detected in blood, a finding suggesting that blood repertoires may reflect thyroid immune responses. Ophthalmopathy was separated from stable hyperthyroidism by a 13 V-J signature model, with around 90% sensitivity and around 81% specificity obtained in cross-validation and 80%/75% obtained in testing. Sample size was not statistically predetermined, and blinding of investigators to group allocation was not performed. During validation, the model predicted progression to ophthalmopathy a median of approximately 6 months ahead of onset, with more than 55% sensitivity and more than 72% specificity.

The hyperthyroidism patients were between 18 and 65 years old and newly diagnosed, with a disease duration of less than 2 months. The study excluded patients with uncontrolled infections, other autoimmune diseases, pregnancy or lactation. Diagnoses were established on the basis of clinical symptoms, serum thyroxine and TRAb, thyroid ultrasound, and orbital computed tomography. Blood from progressor patients was drawn when they were first diagnosed with hyperthyroidism, before any ophthalmopathy symptoms appeared. PBMCs were separated from 10 ml of fresh peripheral blood using Ficoll-Paque density gradient centrifugation. Progressor patients were first diagnosed with Graves' hyperthyroidism and then developed ophthalmopathy during follow-up. Trizol reagent was used to extract total RNA, and RNA quality was then checked on an Agilent 2100 Bioanalyzer. V is shortened by 4 bases, J by 6 bases, and the region joining them spans 16 bases. The CDR3 starts with the cysteine, ends with the phenylalanine, and has 15 residues. Here the CDR3 DNA is all that survives: 45 bases in frame from base 1. CDR1 and CDR2 were assigned from the germline V gene as WSHSY and SAAADI.

TCR beta CDR3 regions were amplified from RNA transcripts. A first-round RT-PCR of the TCR CDR3 used the HTBI primer set with the Qiagen OneStep RT-PCR kit. The libraries were constructed in a second round of multiplex PCR and then size-selected and purified. The libraries were sequenced on an Illumina HiSeq2000 using paired-end 100 bp reads. In the paper's pipeline: Raw data were processed with SOAPnuke, discarding reads with adapters, uncalled bases, mean Phred below 15, or no exact constant-primer or identifier match. COPE v1.2.5 was used to merge the high-quality paired reads, and each unique nucleotide sequence was defined as a clonotype. Clonotypes were aligned to IMGT TRBV, TRBD and TRBJ reference segments using MiTCR v1.1. Only V-J combinations with frequency above 0.0001, covering approximately 99% of repertoires, were analysed. The TCS score was defined as the ratio of F50 (clonal expansion) to E x V (chaos), calculated using BLOSUM62-based TCRdist between CDR3 peptides within each V-J. Welch's t-statistics and random forest reduced several hundred V-J features to 10 to 15, which were used in a naive Bayes classifier (R e1071). The public reads were run again by TCRdb, first through fastp at Q25 and then through MiXCR, and only productive beta chains were kept. CDR3 protein sequences are deduplicated, and each keeps its most common genes and DNA. These V and J calls rely on TCRdb rather than the paper's analysis. This sample lists under 200,000 distinct CDR3 sequences; over 7.5% were detected once. The top ten hold about 20% of the sample.

This TCR was sampled from a woman between 18 and 30 years old with Graves' hyperthyroidism that later progressed to Graves' ophthalmopathy. Sequences were obtained from blood. The V gene is TRBV10-2 and the J gene is TRBJ1-5, with TRBD1 perhaps the D gene, on 5 matching bases. At the DNA level, the sequence is TGCGCCAGCAGTGCCGGGACCCCGAGAGGTCAGCCCCAGCATTTT. The resulting protein is CASSAGTPRGQPQHF.